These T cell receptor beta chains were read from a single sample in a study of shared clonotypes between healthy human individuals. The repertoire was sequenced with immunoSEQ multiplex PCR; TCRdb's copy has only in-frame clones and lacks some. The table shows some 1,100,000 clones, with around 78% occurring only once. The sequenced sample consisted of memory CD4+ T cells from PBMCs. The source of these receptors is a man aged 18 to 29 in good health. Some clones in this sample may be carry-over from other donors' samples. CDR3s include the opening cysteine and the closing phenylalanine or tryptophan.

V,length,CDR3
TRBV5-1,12,CASSLVRDTQYF
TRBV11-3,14,CASSLGTSGRQQFF
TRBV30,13,CAWSVVLRYGYTF
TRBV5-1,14,CASSLNGGRYEQYF
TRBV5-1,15,CATGLGGGRNTEAFF
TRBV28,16,CASSLNGGASRNEQFF
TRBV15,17,CATSREGTGGTKYEQYF
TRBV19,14,CASRRTGGSETQYF
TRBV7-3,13,CASSEGLGQPQHF
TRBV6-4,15,CASSAGLAGSGELFF
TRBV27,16,CASSQDPLSLLGGYTF